The sequence of this TCR beta chain was determined in a study of regulatory T cells in long-lasting Graves disease. CDR3-region Arm-PCR and iRepertoire HTBI primers produced the TCR beta libraries. Authors' processing steps: Overall, samples carried approximately 60 TRBV and 13 to 15 TRBJ segments. TCRdb ran MiXCR on the multiplex PCR reads and lists one entry per CDR3 protein. The V and J calls here are based on TCRdb, not the publication. The sample carries hundreds of thousands of distinct CDR3 sequences, about 12% recorded once. This CDR3 spans 18 amino acids. Trimming at V came to 4 bases and at J to 2 bases, leaving 9 bases not matched to a gene. Germline loops: CDR1 SGDLS, CDR2 YYNGEE. Time point given: newly diagnosed GD, antithyroid drugs for less than 3 months. PBMC-extracted RNA yielded the TCR library. This clonotype was picked up a small number of times. Its specificity is unknown. Overall study findings and caveats: New patients shared 800 to 1,000 public clonotypes, fewer than the 2,500 to 3,500 shared by persistent patients. What was studied was peripheral blood only, and not thyroid tissue.

This sample was shared with a second study, whose subject was T cells in Graves' hyperthyroidism and ophthalmopathy. That study reports: Diagnoses were established using clinical symptoms, serum thyroxine and TRAb, thyroid ultrasound and orbital computed tomography.

The receptor was isolated from a woman in her twenties or thirties with Graves disease. This specimen consisted of peripheral blood mononuclear cells (PBMCs), obtained at new diagnosis, from a patient treated with antithyroid drugs. V usage is TRBV9 and J usage is TRBJ2-6; 10 positions agree with TRBD1. The CDR3 region is CASSFRRDRGAGANVLTF. The DNA of the CDR3 is TGTGCCAGCAGCTTCCGACGGGACAGGGGAGCTGGGGCCAACGTCCTGACTTTC.